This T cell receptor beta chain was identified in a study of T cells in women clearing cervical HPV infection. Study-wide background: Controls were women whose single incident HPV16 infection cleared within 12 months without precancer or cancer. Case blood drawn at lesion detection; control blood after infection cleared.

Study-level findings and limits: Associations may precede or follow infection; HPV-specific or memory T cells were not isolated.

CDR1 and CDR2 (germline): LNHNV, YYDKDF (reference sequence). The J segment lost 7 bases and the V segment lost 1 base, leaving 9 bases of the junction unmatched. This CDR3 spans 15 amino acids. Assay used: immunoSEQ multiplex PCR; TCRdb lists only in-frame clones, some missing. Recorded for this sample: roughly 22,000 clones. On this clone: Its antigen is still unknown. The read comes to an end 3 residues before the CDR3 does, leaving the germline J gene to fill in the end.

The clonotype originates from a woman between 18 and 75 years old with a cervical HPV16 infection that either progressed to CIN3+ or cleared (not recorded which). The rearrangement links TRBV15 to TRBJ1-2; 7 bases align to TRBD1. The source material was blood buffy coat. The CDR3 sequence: CATSRGEGQSGGYTF. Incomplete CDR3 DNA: TGTGCCACCAGCAGAGGGGAGGGACAGTCGGGTGGC.